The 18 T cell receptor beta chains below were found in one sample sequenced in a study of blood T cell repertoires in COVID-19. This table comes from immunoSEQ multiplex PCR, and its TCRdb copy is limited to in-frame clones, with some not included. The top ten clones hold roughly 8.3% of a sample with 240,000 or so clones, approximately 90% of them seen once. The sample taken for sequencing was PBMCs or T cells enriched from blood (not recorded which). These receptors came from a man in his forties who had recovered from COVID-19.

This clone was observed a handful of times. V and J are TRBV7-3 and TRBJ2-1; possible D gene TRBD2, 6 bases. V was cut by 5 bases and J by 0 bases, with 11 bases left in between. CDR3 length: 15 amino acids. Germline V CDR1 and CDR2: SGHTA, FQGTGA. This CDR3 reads CASSQGSGSYNEQFF. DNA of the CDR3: TGTGCCAGCAGCCAGGGTAGCGGCTCCTACAATGAGCAGTTCTTC. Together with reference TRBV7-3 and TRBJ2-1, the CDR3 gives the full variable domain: GAGVSQTPSNKVTEKGKYVELRCDPISGHTALYWYRQSLGQGPEFLIYFQGTGAADDSGLPNDRFFAVRPEGSVSTLKIQRTERGDSAVYLCASSQGSGSYNEQFFGPGTRLTVL.

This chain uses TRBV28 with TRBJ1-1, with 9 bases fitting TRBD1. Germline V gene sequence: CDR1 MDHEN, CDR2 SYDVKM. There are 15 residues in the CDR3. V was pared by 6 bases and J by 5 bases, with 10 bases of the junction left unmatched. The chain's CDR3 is CASRRIQGAGTEAFF. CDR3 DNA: TGTGCCAGCAGGCGCATACAGGGGGCTGGTACTGAAGCTTTCTTT. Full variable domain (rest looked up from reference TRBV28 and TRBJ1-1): DVKVTQSSRYLVKRTGEKVFLECVQDMDHENMFWYRQDPGLGLRLIYFSYDVKMKEKGDIPEGYSVSREKKERFSLILESASTNQTSMYLCASRRIQGAGTEAFFGQGTRLTVV.

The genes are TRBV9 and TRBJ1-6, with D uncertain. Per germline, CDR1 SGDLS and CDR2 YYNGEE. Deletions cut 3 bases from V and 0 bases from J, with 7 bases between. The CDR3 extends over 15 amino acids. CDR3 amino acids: CASSAPSSYNSPLHF. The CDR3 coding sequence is TGTGCCAGCAGCGCACCGAGCTCCTATAATTCACCCCTCCACTTT.

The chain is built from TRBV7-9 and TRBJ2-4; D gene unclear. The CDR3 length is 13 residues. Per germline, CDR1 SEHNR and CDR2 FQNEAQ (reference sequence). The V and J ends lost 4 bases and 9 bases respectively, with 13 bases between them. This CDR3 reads CASSSPGGAIQYF. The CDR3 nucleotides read TGTGCCAGCAGCTCCCCCGGCGGCGCCATTCAGTACTTC.

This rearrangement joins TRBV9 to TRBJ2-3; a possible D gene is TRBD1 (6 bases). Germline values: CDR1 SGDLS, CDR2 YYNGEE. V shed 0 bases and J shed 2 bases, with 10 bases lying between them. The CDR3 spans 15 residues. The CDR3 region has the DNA TGTGCCAGCAGCGTAGCACACAGGGTCACAGATACGCAGTATTTT. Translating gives CASSVAHRVTDTQYF.

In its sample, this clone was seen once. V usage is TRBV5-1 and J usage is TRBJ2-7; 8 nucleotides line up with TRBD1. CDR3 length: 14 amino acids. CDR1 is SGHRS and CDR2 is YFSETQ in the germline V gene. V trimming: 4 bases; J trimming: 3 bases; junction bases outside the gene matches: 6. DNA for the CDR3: TGCGCCAGCAGCCCGACAGGGGAAAGCTACGAGCAGTACTTC. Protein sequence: CASSPTGESYEQYF.

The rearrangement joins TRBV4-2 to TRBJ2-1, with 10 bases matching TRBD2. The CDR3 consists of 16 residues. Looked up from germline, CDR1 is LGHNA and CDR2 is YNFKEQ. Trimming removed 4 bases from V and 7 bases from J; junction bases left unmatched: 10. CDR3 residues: CASSLAASGSLNEQFF. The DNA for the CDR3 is TGTGCCAGCAGCCTAGCGGCTAGCGGGAGTTTAAATGAGCAGTTCTTC.

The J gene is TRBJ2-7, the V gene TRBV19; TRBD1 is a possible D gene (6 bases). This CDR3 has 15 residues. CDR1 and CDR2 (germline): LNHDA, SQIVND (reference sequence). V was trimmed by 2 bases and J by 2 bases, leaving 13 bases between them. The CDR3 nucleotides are TGTGCCAGTAGTATATCTCTGGCAGGGGCCTACGAGCAGTACTTC. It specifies CASSISLAGAYEQYF. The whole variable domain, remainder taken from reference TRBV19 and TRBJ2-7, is DGGITQSPKYLFRKEGQNVTLSCEQNLNHDAMYWYRQDPGQGLRLIYYSQIVNDFQKGDIAEGYSVSREKKESFPLTVTSAQKNPTAFYLCASSISLAGAYEQYFGPGTRLTVT.

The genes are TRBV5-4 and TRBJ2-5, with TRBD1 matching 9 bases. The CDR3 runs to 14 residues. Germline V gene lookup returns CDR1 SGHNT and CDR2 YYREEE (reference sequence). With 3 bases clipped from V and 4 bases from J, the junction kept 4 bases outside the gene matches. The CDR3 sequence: CASSSRQGVETQYF. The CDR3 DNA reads TGTGCCAGCAGCTCGCGACAGGGGGTAGAGACCCAGTACTTC.

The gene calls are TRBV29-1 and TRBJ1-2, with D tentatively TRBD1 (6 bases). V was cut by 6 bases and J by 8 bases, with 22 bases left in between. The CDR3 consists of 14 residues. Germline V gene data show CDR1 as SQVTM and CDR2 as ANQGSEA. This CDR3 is CSVEFRGGLRGYTF. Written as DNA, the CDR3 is TGCAGCGTCGAGTTCCGCGGGGGCCTGCGGGGCTACACCTTC.

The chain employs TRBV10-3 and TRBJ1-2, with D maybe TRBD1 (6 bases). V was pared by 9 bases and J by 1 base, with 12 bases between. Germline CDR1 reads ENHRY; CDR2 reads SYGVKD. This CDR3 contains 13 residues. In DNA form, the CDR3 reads TGTGCCATTCGGACAGCACATAACTATGGCTACACCTTC. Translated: CAIRTAHNYGYTF.

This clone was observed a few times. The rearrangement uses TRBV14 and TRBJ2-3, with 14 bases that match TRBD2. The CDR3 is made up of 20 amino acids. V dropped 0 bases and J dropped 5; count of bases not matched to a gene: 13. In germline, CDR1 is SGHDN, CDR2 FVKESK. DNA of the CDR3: TGTGCCAGCAGCCAAGATCGGGGGACTAGCGGGAGCGAGTTTCAAGATACGCAGTATTTT. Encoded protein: CASSQDRGTSGSEFQDTQYF.

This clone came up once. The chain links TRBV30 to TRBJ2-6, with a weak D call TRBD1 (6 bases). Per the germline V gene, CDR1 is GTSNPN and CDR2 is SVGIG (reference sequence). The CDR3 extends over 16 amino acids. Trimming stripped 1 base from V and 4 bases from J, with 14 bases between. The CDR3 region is CAWSAEGTPGANVLTF. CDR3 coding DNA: TGTGCCTGGAGTGCTGAGGGGACACCCGGGGCCAACGTCCTGACTTTC.

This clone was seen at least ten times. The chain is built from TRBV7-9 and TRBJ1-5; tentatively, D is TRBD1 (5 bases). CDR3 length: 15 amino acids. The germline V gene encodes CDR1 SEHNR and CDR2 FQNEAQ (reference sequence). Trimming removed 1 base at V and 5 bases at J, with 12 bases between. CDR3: CASSLDGRADQPQHF. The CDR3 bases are TGTGCCAGCAGCTTAGATGGCAGGGCCGATCAGCCCCAGCATTTT.

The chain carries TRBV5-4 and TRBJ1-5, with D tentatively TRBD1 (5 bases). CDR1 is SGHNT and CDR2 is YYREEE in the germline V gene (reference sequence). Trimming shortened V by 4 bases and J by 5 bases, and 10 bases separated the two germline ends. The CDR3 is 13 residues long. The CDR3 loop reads CASSRGLYQPQHF. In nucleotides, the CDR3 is TGTGCCAGCAGCCGGGGACTATATCAGCCCCAGCATTTT.

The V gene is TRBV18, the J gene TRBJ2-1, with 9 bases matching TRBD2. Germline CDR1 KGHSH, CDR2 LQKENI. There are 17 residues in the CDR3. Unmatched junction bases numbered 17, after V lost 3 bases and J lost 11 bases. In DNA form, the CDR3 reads TGTGCCAGCTCACCTACGCTAGGCGGGGGGGCCGGAATCAAGCAGTTCTTC. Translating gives CASSPTLGGGAGIKQFF.

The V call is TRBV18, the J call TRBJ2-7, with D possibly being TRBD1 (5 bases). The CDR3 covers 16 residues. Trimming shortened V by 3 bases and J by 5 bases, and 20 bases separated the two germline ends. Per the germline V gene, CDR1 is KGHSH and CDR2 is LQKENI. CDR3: CASSPENRLRVDEQYF. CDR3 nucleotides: TGTGCCAGCTCACCCGAGAACAGACTCAGGGTTGACGAGCAGTACTTC. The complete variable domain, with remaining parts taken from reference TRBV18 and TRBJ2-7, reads NAGVMQNPRHLVRRRGQEARLRCSPMKGHSHVYWYRQLPEEGLKFMVYLQKENIIDESGMPKERFSAEFPKEGPSILRIQQVVRGDSAAYFCASSPENRLRVDEQYFGPGTRLTVT.

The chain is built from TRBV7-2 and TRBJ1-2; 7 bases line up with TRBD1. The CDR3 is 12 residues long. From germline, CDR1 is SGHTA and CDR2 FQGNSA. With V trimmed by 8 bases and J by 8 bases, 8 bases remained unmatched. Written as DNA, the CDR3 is TGTGCCAGCCAAGGGGGCGCTAGGGGCTACACCTTC. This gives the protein CASQGGARGYTF.